This T cell receptor (beta chain) was obtained from a study of T cell changes during pregnancy in multiple sclerosis. CDR1 and CDR2 (germline): PRHDT, FYEKMQ (reference sequence). The J segment lost 0 bases and the V segment lost 4 bases, leaving 6 bases of the junction unmatched. This CDR3 has 17 residues. Clones were sequenced by immunoSEQ multiplex PCR, and TCRdb holds only the in-frame ones, with some missing. The profile covers approximately 92,000 clones, with approximately 95% appearing a single time and 0.99% taken by the ten largest. This clonotype was obtained from a female donor with multiple sclerosis, enrolled in a pregnancy study. The rearrangement joins TRBV13 to TRBJ2-6, with 7 bases that match TRBD1. The material sequenced was peripheral blood, taken after pregnancy. CDR3 loop: CASSSTGWGSGANVLTF. CDR3 bases: TGTGCCAGCAGCTCGACAGGGTGGGGCTCTGGGGCCAACGTCCTGACTTTC.